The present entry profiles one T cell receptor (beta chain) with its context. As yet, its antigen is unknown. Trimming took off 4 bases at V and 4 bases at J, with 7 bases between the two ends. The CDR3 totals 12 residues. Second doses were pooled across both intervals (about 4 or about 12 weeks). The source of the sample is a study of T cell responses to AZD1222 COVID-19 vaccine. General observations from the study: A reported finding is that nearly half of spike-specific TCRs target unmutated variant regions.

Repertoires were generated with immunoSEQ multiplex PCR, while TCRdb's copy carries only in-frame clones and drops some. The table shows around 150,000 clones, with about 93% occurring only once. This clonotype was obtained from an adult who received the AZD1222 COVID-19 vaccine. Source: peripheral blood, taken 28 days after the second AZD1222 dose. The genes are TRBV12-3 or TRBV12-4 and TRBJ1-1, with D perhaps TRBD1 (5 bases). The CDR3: CASSSTATEAFF. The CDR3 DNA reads TGTGCCAGCAGTTCGACAGCCACTGAAGCTTTCTTT.